This note documents a single T cell receptor beta chain sequence. V lost 4 bases, J lost 4 bases, and 26 bases lay in between. The V gene's germline CDR1 is SGDLS and CDR2 YYNGEE. The CDR3 has 19 amino acids. MiXCR, run by TCRdb on the 5' RACE reads, gives a single entry per CDR3 protein. The sample records roughly 38,000 distinct CDR3 sequences, under 20% being singletons. The J gene is TRBJ2-2, the V gene TRBV9; possible D gene TRBD2, 6 bases. Material for sequencing was naive CD4+ T cells sorted from a lymph node. Subset reported: naive CD4+ T cells, CD4+CD45RA+CD25-. This receptor was identified in a female donor with breast cancer. The CDR3 sequence: CASSTRGWGGERGTGELFF. The CDR3 nucleotides read TGTGCCAGCAGCACCCGCGGTTGGGGCGGGGAGCGTGGCACCGGGGAGCTGTTTTTT.